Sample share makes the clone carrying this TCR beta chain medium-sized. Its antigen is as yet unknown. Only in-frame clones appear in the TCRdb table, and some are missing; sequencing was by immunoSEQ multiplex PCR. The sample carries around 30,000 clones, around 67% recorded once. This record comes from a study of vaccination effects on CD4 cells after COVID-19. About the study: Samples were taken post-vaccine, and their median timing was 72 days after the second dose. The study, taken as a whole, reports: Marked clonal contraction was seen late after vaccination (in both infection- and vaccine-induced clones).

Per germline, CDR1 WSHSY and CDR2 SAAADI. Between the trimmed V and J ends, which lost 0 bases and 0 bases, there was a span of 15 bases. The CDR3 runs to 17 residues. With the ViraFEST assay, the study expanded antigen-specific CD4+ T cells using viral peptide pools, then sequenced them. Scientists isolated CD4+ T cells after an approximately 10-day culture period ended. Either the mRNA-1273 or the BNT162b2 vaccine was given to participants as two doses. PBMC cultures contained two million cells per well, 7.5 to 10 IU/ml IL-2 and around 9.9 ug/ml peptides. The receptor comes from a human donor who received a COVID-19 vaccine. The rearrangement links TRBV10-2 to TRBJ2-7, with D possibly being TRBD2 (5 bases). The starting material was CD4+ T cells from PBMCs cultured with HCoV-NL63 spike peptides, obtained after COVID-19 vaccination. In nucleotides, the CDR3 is TGCGCCAGCAGTGAGTCGAGTAGACGGGGAAGCTCCTACGAGCAGTACTTC. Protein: CASSESSRRGSSYEQYF.